This passage covers 17 T cell receptor beta chains from one sample sequenced in a study of identical twins. In TCRdb, the 5' RACE reads were re-called with MiXCR into one record per CDR3 protein. Here the sample spans 520,000 or so distinct CDR3 sequences, 20% to 25% being singletons. These data also featured in a second study, about T cells expressing NK-cell markers.

The sequencing input was CD4+ T cells sorted from blood. Receptors were obtained from a woman younger than 30 in good health.

There are many counts of this clonotype. The chain combines TRBV5-1 with TRBJ2-5; 9 nucleotides match TRBD1. The ends lost 4 bases at V and 4 bases at J; junction bases unmatched: 5. From germline, CDR1 is SGHRS and CDR2 YFSETQ. The CDR3 is 14 residues long. CDR3 coding DNA: TGCGCCAGCAGCACGGGACAGGGAACAGAGACCCAGTACTTC. It codes for CASSTGQGTETQYF.

In this sample, this clonotype turned up a few times. The chain recombines TRBV6-1 with TRBJ1-1, with 9 bases lining up with TRBD1. From germline, CDR1 is MNHNS and CDR2 SASEGT. V lost 5 bases and J lost 5; bases outside the gene matches: 9. This CDR3 is 15 amino acids long. Written as DNA, the CDR3 is TGTGCCAGCAGTAGGGGGACAGGGAGTAGAACTGAAGCTTTCTTT. It translates to CASSRGTGSRTEAFF.

This chain connects TRBV12-3 or TRBV12-4 to TRBJ2-2, with D perhaps matching TRBD1 (5 bases). The CDR3 has 15 residues. V was clipped by 3 bases and J by 7 bases, with 15 bases between them. The CDR3 coding sequence is TGTGCCAGCAGTTTTCTACGGCAGGGCGGCGGGGAGCTGTTTTTT. Its protein is CASSFLRQGGGELFF.

The chain has TRBV15 and TRBJ2-7; D not resolved. CDR3 length equals 16 residues. Germline CDR1 LNHNV, CDR2 YYDKDF (reference sequence). V lost 0 bases, J lost 0 bases, and 12 bases lay in between. This CDR3 is CATSRDQYSRSYEQYF. Written as DNA, the CDR3 is TGTGCCACCAGCAGAGATCAGTACAGCCGCTCCTACGAGCAGTACTTC.

V and J are TRBV6-2 or TRBV6-3 and TRBJ2-7, with D possibly matching TRBD2 (6 bases). Germline V lookup: CDR1 MNHEY, CDR2 SVGEGT. The length of the CDR3 is 16 residues. Trimming left V 0 bases short and J 0 bases short, with 12 bases between. CDR3 nucleotides: TGTGCCAGCAGTTACTCCTTAGCGGAGCCCTCCTACGAGCAGTACTTC. Amino acids: CASSYSLAEPSYEQYF.

In its sample, this clonotype was seen a few times. The chain recombines TRBV7-8 with TRBJ1-1; D perhaps matches TRBD1 (6 bases). Germline V lookup: CDR1 SGHVS, CDR2 FQNEAQ. The CDR3 covers 18 residues. Trimming pared 4 bases from V and 8 bases from J, leaving 29 bases between. CDR3 coding DNA: TGTGCCAGCAGCTACAGCAGAGTTTTCAAGCACAGGGTCAACGAAGCTTTCTTT. It specifies CASSYSRVFKHRVNEAFF. Based on the CDR3 plus reference TRBV7-8 and TRBJ1-1, the full variable domain is GAGVSQSPRYKVAKRGQDVALRCDPISGHVSLFWYQQALGQGPEFLTYFQNEAQLDKSGLPSDRFFAERPEGSVSTLKIQRTQQEDSAVYLCASSYSRVFKHRVNEAFFGQGTRLTVV.

This clonotype was seen at least ten times. The chain carries TRBV20-1 and TRBJ2-1, with D perhaps being TRBD1 or TRBD2 (6 bases each). This CDR3 comprises 14 residues. Germline-derived CDR1 and CDR2 are DFQATT and SNEGSKA (reference sequence). V was shortened by 0 bases and J by 4 bases, with 10 bases between the two germline ends. The CDR3 protein is CSARDGGRYNEQFF. CDR3 nucleotides: TGCAGTGCTAGAGATGGGGGGCGGTACAATGAGCAGTTCTTC.

The V gene is TRBV20-1, the J gene TRBJ1-1, with TRBD1 matching 8 bases. In germline, CDR1 is DFQATT, CDR2 SNEGSKA (reference sequence). Germline trimming cut 5 bases from V and 1 base from J; bases unmatched to any gene: 6. CDR3 length: 14 amino acids. The CDR3 DNA is TGCAGTGCTTCCAGGGGGCCCGCGAACACTGAAGCTTTCTTT. It translates to CSASRGPANTEAFF.

V is TRBV5-1 and J is TRBJ2-5, with 13 bases that match TRBD2. This CDR3 comprises 17 residues. The J segment lost 0 bases and the V segment lost 4 bases, leaving 6 bases of the junction unmatched. Germline values: CDR1 SGHRS, CDR2 YFSETQ. The CDR3 DNA reads TGCGCCAGCAGCATGGGACTAGCGGGGCGGTACCAAGAGACCCAGTACTTC. As protein: CASSMGLAGRYQETQYF. Full variable domain (remainder filled in from reference TRBV5-1 and TRBJ2-5): KAGVTQTPRYLIKTRGQQVTLSCSPISGHRSVSWYQQTPGQGLQFLFEYFSETQRNKGNFPGRFSGRQFSNSRSEMNVSTLELGDSALYLCASSMGLAGRYQETQYFGPGTRLLVL.

The J gene is TRBJ1-2, the V gene TRBV7-9; D is undetermined. V lost 5 bases and J 9 bases, leaving 10 bases between the germline ends. CDR1 SEHNR and CDR2 FQNEAQ come from the germline V gene (reference sequence). The CDR3 extends over 11 amino acids. The CDR3 bases are TGTGCCAGCAGCCCAGGATCTAGCTACACCTTC. It specifies CASSPGSSYTF.

This clonotype has a handful of counts. The CDR3 nucleotides are TGCGCCAGCAGCCAGGGTATAGCGGGAGAGACCGGGGAGCTGTTTTTT. This sequence encodes CASSQGIAGETGELFF. The chain uses TRBV4-3 and TRBJ2-2; 9 positions agree with TRBD2. J was trimmed by 5 bases and V by 3 bases; bases with no gene match: 7. Germline CDR1 reads LGHNA; CDR2 reads YSLEER. CDR3 length: 16 amino acids.

The V call is TRBV19, the J call TRBJ2-2; no clear D. The V end was cut by 3 bases, the J end by 6 bases, with 11 bases between. The CDR3 has 14 amino acids. The germline gives CDR1 LNHDA, CDR2 SQIVND (reference sequence). CDR3 in amino acids: CASSMNKLSGELFF. The CDR3 region has the DNA TGTGCCAGTAGTATGAATAAGTTATCCGGGGAGCTGTTTTTT.

The table lists this clonotype with a few counts. This chain links TRBV6-1 with TRBJ2-1; D may match TRBD1 or TRBD2 (6 bases each). Germline V CDR1 and CDR2: MNHNS, SASEGT. V was shortened by 6 bases and J by 9 bases, with 15 bases between the two germline ends. The CDR3 loop spans 13 amino acids. The CDR3 DNA reads as TGTGCCAGCAGCCTACTACGGGGGCGTGAGCAGTTCTTC. Translated: CASSLLRGREQFF.

The rearrangement links TRBV7-2 to TRBJ2-5; 9 nucleotides agree with TRBD1. The V segment lost 4 bases and the J segment 7 bases; nucleotides outside the gene matches: 7. The CDR3 extends over 14 amino acids. Per germline, CDR1 SGHTA and CDR2 FQGNSA. The chain's CDR3 is CASSSYRGRGTQYF. The CDR3 bases are TGTGCCAGCAGCTCCTACAGGGGGCGGGGGACCCAGTACTTC.

A word on this clonotype: A read error may produce the germline difference seen at one junction end. V gene TRBV5-5 combines with J gene TRBJ2-2; D remains unclear. The CDR3 extends over 13 amino acids. Germline assignment: CDR1 SGHKS and CDR2 YYEKEE (reference sequence). The CDR3 loop is CTSSQWPTGELFF. CDR3 DNA sequence: TGTACCAGCAGCCAGTGGCCTACCGGGGAGCTGTTTTTT.

This rearrangement joins TRBV6-2 or TRBV6-3 to TRBJ2-1, with D perhaps TRBD2 (7 bases). The CDR3 has 17 amino acids. Trimming pared 8 bases from V and 1 base from J, leaving 21 bases between. Germline CDR1 MNHEY, CDR2 SVGEGT. As DNA, the CDR3 is TGTGCCAGCGGAGGGGGGGGAGGGACCGGGTCCTACAATGAGCAGTTCTTC. Protein product: CASGGGGGTGSYNEQFF.

The table lists this clonotype with a few counts. This sequence joins TRBV29-1 and TRBJ1-2, with 8 bases identical to TRBD1. The CDR3 sequence is 12 residues long. After removal of 6 bases from V and 4 bases from J, the junction contained 4 bases not matched to a gene. From germline, CDR1 is SQVTM and CDR2 ANQGSEA. The CDR3 DNA follows: TGCAGCGTCGGGACAGGCCTCTATGGCTACACCTTC. It codes for CSVGTGLYGYTF.